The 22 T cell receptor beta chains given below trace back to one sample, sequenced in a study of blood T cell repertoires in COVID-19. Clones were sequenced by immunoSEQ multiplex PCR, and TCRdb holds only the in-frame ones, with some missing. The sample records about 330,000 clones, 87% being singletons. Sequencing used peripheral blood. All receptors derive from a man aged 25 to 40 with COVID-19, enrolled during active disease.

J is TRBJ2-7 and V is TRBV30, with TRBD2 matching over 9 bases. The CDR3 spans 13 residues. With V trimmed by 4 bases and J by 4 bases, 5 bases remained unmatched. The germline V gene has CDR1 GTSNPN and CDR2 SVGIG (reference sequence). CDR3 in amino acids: CAWKGLAIYEQYF. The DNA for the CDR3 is TGTGCCTGGAAGGGACTAGCAATTTACGAGCAGTACTTC.

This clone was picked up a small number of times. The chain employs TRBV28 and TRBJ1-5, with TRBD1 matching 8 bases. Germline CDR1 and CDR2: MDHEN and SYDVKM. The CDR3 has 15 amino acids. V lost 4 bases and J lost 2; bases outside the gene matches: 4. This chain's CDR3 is CASSSLTGGNQPQHF. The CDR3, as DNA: TGTGCCAGCAGTTCCTTGACAGGGGGCAATCAGCCCCAGCATTTT.

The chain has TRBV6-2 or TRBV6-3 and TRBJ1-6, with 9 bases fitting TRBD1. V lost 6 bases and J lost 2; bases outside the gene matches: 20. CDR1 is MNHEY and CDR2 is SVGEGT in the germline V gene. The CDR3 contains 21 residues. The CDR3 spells CASSSSTRDRVRFTYNSPLHF. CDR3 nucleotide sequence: TGTGCCAGCAGCTCATCGACCCGGGACAGGGTCCGTTTTACCTATAATTCACCCCTCCACTTT.

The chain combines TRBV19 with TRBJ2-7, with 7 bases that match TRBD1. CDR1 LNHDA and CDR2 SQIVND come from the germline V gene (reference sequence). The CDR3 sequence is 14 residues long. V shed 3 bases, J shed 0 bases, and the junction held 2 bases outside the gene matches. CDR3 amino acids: CASSIWDSSYEQYF. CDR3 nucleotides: TGTGCCAGTAGTATTTGGGACAGCTCCTACGAGCAGTACTTC.

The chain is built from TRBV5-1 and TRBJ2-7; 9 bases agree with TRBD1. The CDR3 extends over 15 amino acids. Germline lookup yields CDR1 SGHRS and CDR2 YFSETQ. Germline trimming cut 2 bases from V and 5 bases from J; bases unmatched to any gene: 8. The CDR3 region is CASSLRDRAIHEQYF. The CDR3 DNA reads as TGCGCCAGCAGCTTACGGGACAGGGCAATCCACGAGCAGTACTTC.

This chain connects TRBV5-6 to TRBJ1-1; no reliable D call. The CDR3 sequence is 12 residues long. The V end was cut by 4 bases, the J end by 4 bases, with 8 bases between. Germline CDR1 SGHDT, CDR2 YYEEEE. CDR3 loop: CASSRRATEAFF. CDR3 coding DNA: TGTGCCAGCAGCCGGAGGGCCACTGAAGCTTTCTTT. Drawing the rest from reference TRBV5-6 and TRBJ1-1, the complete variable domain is DAGVTQSPTHLIKTRGQQVTLRCSPKSGHDTVSWYQQALGQGPQFIFQYYEEEERQRGNFPDRFSGHQFPNYSSELNVNALLLGDSALYLCASSRRATEAFFGQGTRLTVV.

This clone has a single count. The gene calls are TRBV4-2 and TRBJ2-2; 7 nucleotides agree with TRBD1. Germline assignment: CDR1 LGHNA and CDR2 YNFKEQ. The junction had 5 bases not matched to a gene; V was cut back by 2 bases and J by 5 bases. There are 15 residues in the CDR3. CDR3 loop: CASSQLQGETGELFF. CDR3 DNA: TGTGCCAGCAGCCAACTCCAGGGGGAAACCGGGGAGCTGTTTTTT.

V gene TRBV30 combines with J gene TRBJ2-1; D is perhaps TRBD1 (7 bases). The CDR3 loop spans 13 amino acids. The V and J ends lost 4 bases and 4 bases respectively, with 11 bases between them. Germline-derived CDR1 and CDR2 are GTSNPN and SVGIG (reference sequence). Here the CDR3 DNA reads TGTGCCTGGACGACAGGGACTTACAATGAGCAGTTCTTC. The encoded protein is CAWTTGTYNEQFF.

The CDR3 nucleotides are TGTGCCAGCAGTGAGCTCGGCTGGTCAGGAAAACTGTTTTTT. This codes for CASSELGWSGKLFF. V and J are TRBV6-1 and TRBJ1-4; D unclear. V was clipped by 3 bases and J by 10 bases, with 15 bases between them. CDR3 length: 14 residues. CDR1 and CDR2 (germline): MNHNS, SASEGT.

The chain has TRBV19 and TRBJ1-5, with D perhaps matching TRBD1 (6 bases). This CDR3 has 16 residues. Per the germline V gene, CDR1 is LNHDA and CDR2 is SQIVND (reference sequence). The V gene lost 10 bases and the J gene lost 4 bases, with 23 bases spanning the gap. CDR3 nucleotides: TGTGCCAATCCCCCCCGGGACAAAGGCTTGAATCAGCCCCAGCATTTT. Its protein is CANPPRDKGLNQPQHF.

The DNA of the CDR3 is TGTGCCAGCACATGGGTAGCGGGGCAACCACAAGAGACCCAGTACTTC. Protein: CASTWVAGQPQETQYF. The chain carries TRBV7-9 and TRBJ2-5; 8 nucleotides align to TRBD2. CDR3 size: 16 residues. Per germline, CDR1 SEHNR and CDR2 FQNEAQ (reference sequence). V shed 7 bases, J shed 2 bases, and the junction held 12 bases outside the gene matches.

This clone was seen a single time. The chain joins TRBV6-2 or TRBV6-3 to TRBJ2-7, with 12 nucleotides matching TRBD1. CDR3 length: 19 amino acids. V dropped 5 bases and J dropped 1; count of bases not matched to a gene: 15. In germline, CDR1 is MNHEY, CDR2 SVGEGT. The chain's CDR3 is CASSLPGQGAKKGSYEQYF. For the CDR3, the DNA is TGTGCCAGCAGTCTACCGGGACAGGGGGCCAAGAAGGGGTCCTACGAGCAGTACTTC.

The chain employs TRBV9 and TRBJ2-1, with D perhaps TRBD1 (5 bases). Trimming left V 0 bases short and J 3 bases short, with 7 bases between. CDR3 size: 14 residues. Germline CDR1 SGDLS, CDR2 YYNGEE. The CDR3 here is CASSVGGGYNEQFF. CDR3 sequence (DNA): TGTGCCAGCAGCGTAGGGGGCGGCTACAATGAGCAGTTCTTC. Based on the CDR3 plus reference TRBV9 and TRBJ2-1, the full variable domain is DSGVTQTPKHLITATGQRVTLRCSPRSGDLSVYWYQQSLDQGLQFLIQYYNGEERAKGNILERFSAQQFPDLHSELNLSSLELGDSALYFCASSVGGGYNEQFFGPGTRLTVL.

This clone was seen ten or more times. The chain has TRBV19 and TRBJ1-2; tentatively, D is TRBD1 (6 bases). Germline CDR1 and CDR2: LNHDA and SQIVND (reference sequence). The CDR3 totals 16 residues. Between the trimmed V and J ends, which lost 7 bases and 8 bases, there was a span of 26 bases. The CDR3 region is CASTPYGGGDFYGYTF. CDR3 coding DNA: TGTGCCAGTACTCCCTATGGCGGGGGCGACTTTTACGGCTACACCTTC.

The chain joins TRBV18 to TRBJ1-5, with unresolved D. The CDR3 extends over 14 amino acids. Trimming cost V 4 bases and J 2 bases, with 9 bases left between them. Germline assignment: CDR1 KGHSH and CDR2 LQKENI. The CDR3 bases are TGTGCCAGCTCACTTTCAGAGGGCAATCAGCCCCAGCATTTT. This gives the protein CASSLSEGNQPQHF. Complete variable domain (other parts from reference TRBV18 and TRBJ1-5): NAGVMQNPRHLVRRRGQEARLRCSPMKGHSHVYWYRQLPEEGLKFMVYLQKENIIDESGMPKERFSAEFPKEGPSILRIQQVVRGDSAAYFCASSLSEGNQPQHFGDGTRLSIL.

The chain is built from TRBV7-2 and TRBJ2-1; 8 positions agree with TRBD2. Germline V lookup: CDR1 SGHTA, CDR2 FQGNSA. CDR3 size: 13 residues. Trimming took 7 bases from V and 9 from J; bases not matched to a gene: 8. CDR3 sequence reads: CASKRAGGFEQFF. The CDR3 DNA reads TGTGCCAGCAAAAGGGCGGGAGGATTTGAGCAGTTCTTC. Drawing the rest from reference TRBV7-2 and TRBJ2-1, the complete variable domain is GAGVSQSPSNKVTEKGKDVELRCDPISGHTALYWYRQSLGQGLEFLIYFQGNSAPDKSGLPSDRFSAERTGGSVSTLTIQRTQQEDSAVYLCASKRAGGFEQFFGPGTRLTVL.

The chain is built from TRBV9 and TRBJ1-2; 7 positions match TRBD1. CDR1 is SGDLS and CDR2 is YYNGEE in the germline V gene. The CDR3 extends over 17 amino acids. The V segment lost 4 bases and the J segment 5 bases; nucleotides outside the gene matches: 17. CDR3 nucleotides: TGTGCCAGCAGCCGGACTCCACTAGGGGGCTCGAGGTATGGCTACACCTTC. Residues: CASSRTPLGGSRYGYTF. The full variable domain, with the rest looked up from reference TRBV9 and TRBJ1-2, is DSGVTQTPKHLITATGQRVTLRCSPRSGDLSVYWYQQSLDQGLQFLIQYYNGEERAKGNILERFSAQQFPDLHSELNLSSLELGDSALYFCASSRTPLGGSRYGYTFGSGTRLTVV.

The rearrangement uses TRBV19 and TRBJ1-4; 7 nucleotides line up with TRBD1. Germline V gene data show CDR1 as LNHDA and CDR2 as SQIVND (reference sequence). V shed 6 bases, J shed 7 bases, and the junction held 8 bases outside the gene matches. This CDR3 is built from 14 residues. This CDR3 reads CASRDTGDPEKLFF. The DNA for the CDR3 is TGTGCCAGTAGAGATACAGGGGACCCTGAAAAACTGTTTTTT.

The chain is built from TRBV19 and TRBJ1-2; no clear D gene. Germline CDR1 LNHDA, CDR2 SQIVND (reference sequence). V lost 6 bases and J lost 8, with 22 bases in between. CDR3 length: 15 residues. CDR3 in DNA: TGTGCCAGTAGCGGACTAGTAGGAGCCCCCGGAGGCTACACCTTC. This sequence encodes CASSGLVGAPGGYTF.

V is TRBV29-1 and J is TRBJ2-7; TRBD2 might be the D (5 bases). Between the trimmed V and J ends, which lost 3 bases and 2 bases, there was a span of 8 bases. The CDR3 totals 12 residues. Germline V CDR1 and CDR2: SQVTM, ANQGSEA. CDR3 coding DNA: TGCAGCGTTGATGACGGGACCTACGAGCAGTACTTC. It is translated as CSVDDGTYEQYF.

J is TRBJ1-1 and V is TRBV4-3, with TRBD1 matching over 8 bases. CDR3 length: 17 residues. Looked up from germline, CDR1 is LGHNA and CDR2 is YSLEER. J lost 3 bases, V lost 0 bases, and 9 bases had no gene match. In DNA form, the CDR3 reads TGCGCCAGCAGCCAAGATGTAAAAACAGGGGGATACACTGAAGCTTTCTTT. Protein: CASSQDVKTGGYTEAFF.

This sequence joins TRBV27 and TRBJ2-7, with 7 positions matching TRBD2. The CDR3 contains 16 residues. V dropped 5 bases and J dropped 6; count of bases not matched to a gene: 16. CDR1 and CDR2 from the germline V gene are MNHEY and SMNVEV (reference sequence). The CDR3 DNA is TGTGCCAGCAGTAACTTACCCGGGGGAGGGCCTTCCGAGCAGTACTTC. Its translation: CASSNLPGGGPSEQYF.